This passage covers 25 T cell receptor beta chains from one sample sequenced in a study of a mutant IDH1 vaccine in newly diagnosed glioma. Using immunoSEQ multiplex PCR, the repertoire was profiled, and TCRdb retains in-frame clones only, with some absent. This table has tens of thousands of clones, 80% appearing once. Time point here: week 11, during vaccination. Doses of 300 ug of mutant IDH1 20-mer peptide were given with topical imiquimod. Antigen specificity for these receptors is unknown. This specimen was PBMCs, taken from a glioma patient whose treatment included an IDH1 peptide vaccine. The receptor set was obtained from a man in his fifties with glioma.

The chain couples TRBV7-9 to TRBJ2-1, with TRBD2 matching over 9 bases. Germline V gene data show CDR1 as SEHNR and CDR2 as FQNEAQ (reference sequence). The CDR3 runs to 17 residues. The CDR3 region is CAIPGGLAGDSYNEQFF. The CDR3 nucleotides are TGTGCTATCCCTGGCGGGTTAGCGGGGGATTCCTACAATGAGCAGTTCTTC.

DNA of the CDR3: TGTGCCAGCAGCTTAGACCGAGACACTGAAGCTTTCTTT. This translates into CASSLDRDTEAFF. This chain uses TRBV7-2 with TRBJ1-1; D unresolved. The V end was cut by 1 base, the J end by 3 bases, with 6 bases between. Germline V lookup: CDR1 SGHTA, CDR2 FQGNSA. This CDR3 is built from 13 residues.

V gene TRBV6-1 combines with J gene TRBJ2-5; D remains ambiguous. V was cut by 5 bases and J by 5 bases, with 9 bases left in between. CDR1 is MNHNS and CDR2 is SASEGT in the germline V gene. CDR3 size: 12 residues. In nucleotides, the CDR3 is TGTGCCAGCAGTCCTTCCAGGGAGACCCAGTACTTC. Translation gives CASSPSRETQYF.

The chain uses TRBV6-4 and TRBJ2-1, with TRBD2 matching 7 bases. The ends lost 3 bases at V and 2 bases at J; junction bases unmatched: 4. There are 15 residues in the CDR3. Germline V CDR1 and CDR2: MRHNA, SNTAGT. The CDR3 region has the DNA TGTGCCAGCAGTGAAGGGAGGGAGCCCTACAATGAGCAGTTCTTC. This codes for CASSEGREPYNEQFF.

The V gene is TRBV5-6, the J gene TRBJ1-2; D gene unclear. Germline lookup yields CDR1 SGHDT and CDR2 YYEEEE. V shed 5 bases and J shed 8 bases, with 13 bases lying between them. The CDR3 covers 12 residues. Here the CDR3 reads CASSSTGGGYTF. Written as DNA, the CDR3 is TGTGCCAGCAGTTCGACGGGCGGCGGCTACACCTTC.

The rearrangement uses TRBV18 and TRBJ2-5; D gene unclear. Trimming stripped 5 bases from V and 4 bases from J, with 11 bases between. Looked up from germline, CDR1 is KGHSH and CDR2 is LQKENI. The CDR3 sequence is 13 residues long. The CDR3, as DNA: TGTGCCAGCTCAAGGCAGGCGGTAGAGACCCAGTACTTC. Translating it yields CASSRQAVETQYF.

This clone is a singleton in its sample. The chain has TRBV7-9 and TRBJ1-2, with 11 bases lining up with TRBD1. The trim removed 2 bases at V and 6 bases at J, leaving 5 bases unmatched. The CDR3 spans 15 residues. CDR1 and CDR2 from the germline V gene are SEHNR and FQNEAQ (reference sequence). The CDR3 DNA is TGTGCCAGCAGCTTAAGGACAGGGGGCTTTGATGGCTACACCTTC. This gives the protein CASSLRTGGFDGYTF. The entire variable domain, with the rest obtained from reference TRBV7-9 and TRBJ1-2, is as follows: DTGVSQNPRHKITKRGQNVTFRCDPISEHNRLYWYRQTLGQGPEFLTYFQNEAQLEKSRLLSDRFSAERPKGSFSTLEIQRTEQGDSAMYLCASSLRTGGFDGYTFGSGTRLTVV.

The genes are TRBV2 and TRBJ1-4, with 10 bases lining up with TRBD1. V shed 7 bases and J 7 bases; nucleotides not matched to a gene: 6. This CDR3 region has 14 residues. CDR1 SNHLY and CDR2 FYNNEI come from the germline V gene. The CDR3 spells CASTERDRGEKLFF. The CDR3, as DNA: TGTGCCAGCACCGAGAGGGACAGGGGTGAAAAACTGTTTTTT.

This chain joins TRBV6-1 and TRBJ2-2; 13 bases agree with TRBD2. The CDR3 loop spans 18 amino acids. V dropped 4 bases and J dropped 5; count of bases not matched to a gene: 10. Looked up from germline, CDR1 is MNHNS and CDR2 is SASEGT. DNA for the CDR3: TGTGCCAGCAGTGCTGGACTAGCGGGAGTAACCATGACCGGGGAGCTGTTTTTT. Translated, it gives CASSAGLAGVTMTGELFF.

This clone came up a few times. CDR3 sequence (DNA): TGTGCCAGCAGCTTGGGGGGCCCGAACACTGAAGCTTTCTTT. This sequence encodes CASSLGGPNTEAFF. The chain combines TRBV5-4 with TRBJ1-1; a weak D match, TRBD1 (5 bases). Per germline, CDR1 SGHNT and CDR2 YYREEE (reference sequence). The germline V and J ends were trimmed by 0 bases and 1 base, with 7 bases remaining between them. The CDR3 sequence is 14 residues long.

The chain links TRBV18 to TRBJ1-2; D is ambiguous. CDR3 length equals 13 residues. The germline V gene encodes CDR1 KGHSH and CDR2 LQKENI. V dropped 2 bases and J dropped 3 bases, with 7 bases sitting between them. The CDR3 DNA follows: TGTGCCAGCTCACCAACAGACTACTATGGCTACACCTTC. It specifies CASSPTDYYGYTF.

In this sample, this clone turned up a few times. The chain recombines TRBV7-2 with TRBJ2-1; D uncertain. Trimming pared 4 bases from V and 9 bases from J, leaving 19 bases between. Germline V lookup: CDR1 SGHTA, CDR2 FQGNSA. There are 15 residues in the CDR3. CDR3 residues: CASSSLVSLWGEQFF. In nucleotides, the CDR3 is TGTGCCAGCAGCTCCCTTGTCTCTCTCTGGGGTGAGCAGTTCTTC.

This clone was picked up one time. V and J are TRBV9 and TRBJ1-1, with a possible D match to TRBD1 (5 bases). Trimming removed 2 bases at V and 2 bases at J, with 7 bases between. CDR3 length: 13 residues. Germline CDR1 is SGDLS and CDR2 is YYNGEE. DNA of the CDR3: TGTGCCAGCAGCGTCCAGGGTAACACTGAAGCTTTCTTT. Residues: CASSVQGNTEAFF.

In DNA form, the CDR3 reads TGTGCCAGCAGTGTTGGGAGCTCAGAGCAGTACTTC. Protein sequence: CASSVGSSEQYF. The chain carries TRBV2 and TRBJ2-7; D is possibly TRBD2 (5 bases). Germline CDR1 and CDR2: SNHLY and FYNNEI. Trimming took 4 bases from V and 7 from J, leaving 11 bases between them. CDR3 length: 12 amino acids.

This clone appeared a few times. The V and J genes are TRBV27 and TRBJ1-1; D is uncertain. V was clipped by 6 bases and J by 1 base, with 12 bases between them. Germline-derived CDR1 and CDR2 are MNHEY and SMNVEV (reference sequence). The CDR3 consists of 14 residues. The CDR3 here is CASRLKIKNTEAFF. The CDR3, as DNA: TGTGCCAGCAGACTGAAAATTAAGAACACTGAAGCTTTCTTT.

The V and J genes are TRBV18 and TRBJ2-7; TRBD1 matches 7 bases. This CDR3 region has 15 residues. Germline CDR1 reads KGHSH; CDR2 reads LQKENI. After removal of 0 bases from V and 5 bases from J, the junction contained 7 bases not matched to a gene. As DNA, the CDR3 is TGTGCCAGCTCACCACCGGCACAGGGGACCGACGAGCAGTACTTC. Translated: CASSPPAQGTDEQYF. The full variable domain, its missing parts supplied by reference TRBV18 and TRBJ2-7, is NAGVMQNPRHLVRRRGQEARLRCSPMKGHSHVYWYRQLPEEGLKFMVYLQKENIIDESGMPKERFSAEFPKEGPSILRIQQVVRGDSAAYFCASSPPAQGTDEQYFGPGTRLTVT.

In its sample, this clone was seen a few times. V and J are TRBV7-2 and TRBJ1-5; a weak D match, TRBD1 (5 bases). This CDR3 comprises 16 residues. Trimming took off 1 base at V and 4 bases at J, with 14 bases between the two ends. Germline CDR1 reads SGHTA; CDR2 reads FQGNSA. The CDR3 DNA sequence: TGTGCCAGCAGCTTAGGGGCAAGGGGATTGAATCAGCCCCAGCATTTT. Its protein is CASSLGARGLNQPQHF.

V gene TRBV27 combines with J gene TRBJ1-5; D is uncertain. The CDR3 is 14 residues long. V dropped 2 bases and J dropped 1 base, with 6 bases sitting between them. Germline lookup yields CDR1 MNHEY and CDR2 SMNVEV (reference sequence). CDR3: CASSLVGSNQPQHF. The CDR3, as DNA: TGTGCCAGCAGTTTAGTGGGGAGCAATCAGCCCCAGCATTTT.

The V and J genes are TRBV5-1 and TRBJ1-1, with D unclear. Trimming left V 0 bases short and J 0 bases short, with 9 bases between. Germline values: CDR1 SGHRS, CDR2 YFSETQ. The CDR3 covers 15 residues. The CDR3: CASSLVGQVNTEAFF. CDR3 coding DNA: TGCGCCAGCAGCTTGGTGGGTCAGGTGAACACTGAAGCTTTCTTT.

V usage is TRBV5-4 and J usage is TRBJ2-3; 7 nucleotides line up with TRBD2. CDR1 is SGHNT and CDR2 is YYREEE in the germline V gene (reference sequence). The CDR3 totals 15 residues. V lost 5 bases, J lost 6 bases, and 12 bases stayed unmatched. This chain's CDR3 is CASSRTGTISDTQYF. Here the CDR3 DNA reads TGTGCCAGCAGTCGAACCGGGACTATCTCCGATACGCAGTATTTT.

CDR3 loop: CASSPPRGGDTQYF. In nucleotides, the CDR3 is TGTGCCAGCAGCCCGCCTAGAGGGGGGGATACGCAGTATTTT. V is TRBV9 and J is TRBJ2-3; D might be TRBD1 or TRBD2, each matching 6 bases. Trimming took off 4 bases at V and 6 bases at J, with 15 bases between the two ends. The CDR3 consists of 14 residues. Per the germline V gene, CDR1 is SGDLS and CDR2 is YYNGEE.

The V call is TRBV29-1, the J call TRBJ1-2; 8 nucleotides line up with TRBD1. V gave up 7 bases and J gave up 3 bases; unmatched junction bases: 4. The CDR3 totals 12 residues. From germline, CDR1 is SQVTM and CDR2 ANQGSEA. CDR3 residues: CSASDRDYGYTF. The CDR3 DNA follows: TGCAGCGCCTCGGACAGGGACTATGGCTACACCTTC.

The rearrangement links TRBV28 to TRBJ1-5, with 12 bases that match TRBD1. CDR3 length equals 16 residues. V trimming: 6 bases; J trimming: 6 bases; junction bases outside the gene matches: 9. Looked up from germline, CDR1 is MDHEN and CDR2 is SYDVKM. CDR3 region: CASRAGTGGPSQPQHF. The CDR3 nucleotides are TGTGCCAGCAGGGCCGGGACAGGGGGCCCCTCTCAGCCCCAGCATTTT.

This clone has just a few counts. Written as DNA, the CDR3 is TGTGCCAGCAGCAGGACGGAAATTGAAGCTTTCTTT. The encoded protein is CASSRTEIEAFF. The chain links TRBV5-8 to TRBJ1-1; no clear D gene. This CDR3 contains 12 residues. The germline CDR1 and CDR2 sequences are SGHTS and YDEGEE. V dropped 4 bases and J dropped 7 bases, with 11 bases sitting between them. The full variable domain, with the rest looked up from reference TRBV5-8 and TRBJ1-1, is EAGVTQSPTHLIKTRGQQATLRCSPISGHTSVYWYQQALGLGLQFLLWYDEGEERNRGNFPPRFSGRQFPNYSSELNVNALELEDSALYLCASSRTEIEAFFGQGTRLTVV.

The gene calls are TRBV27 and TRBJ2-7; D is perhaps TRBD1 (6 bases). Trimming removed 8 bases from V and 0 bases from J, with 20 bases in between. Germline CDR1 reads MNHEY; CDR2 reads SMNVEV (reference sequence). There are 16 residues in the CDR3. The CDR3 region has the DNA TGTGCCAGCGCCAGTCCAGGACAGAGGAGCTCCTACGAGCAGTACTTC. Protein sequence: CASASPGQRSSYEQYF.